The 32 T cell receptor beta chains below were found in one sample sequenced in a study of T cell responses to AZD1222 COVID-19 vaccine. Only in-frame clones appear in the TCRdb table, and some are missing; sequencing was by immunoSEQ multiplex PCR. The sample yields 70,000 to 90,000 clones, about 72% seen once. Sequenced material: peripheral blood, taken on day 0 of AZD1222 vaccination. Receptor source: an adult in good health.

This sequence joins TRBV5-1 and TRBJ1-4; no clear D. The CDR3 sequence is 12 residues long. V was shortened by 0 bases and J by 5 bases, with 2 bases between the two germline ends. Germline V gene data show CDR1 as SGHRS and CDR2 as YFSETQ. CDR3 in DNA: TGCGCCAGCAGCTTGGGGAATGAAAAACTGTTTTTT. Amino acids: CASSLGNEKLFF. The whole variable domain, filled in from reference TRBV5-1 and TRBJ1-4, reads KAGVTQTPRYLIKTRGQQVTLSCSPISGHRSVSWYQQTPGQGLQFLFEYFSETQRNKGNFPGRFSGRQFSNSRSEMNVSTLELGDSALYLCASSLGNEKLFFGSGTQLSVL.

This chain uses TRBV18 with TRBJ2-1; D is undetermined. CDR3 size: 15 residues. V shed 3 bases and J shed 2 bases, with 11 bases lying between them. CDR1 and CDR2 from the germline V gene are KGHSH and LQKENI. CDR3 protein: CASSPRVHAYNEQFF. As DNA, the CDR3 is TGTGCCAGCTCACCCCGCGTTCATGCCTACAATGAGCAGTTCTTC.

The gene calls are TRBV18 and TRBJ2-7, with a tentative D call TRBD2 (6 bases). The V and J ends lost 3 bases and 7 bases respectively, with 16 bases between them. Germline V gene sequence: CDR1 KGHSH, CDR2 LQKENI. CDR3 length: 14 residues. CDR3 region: CASSPQADGTEQYF. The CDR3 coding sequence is TGTGCCAGCTCACCGCAGGCCGACGGGACTGAGCAGTACTTC.

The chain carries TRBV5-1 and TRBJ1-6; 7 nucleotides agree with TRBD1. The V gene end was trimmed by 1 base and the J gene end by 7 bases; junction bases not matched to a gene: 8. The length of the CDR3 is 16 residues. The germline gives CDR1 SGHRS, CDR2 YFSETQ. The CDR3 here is CASSLSPDRENSPLHF. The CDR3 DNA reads TGCGCCAGCAGCTTGAGTCCAGACAGGGAGAATTCACCCCTCCACTTT.

The CDR3 region is CASSLLGIPQFYNSPLHF. In DNA form, the CDR3 reads TGCGCCAGCAGCTTGCTCGGGATCCCACAATTTTATAATTCACCCCTCCACTTT. V usage is TRBV5-1 and J usage is TRBJ1-6; no clear D gene. The V end lost 1 base, the J end lost 4 bases, and 18 bases lay between the germline ends. The CDR3 is 18 residues long. Germline V lookup: CDR1 SGHRS, CDR2 YFSETQ.

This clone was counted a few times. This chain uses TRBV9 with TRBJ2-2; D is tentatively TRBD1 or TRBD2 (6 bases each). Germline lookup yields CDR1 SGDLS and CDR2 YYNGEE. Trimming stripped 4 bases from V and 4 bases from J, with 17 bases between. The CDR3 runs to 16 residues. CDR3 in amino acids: CASSTPRGGLTGELFF. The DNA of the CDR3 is TGTGCCAGCAGCACCCCCCGAGGGGGGCTCACCGGGGAGCTGTTTTTT.

CDR3 coding DNA: TGTGCCAGCAGTTGGGACAGGGACACCGGGGAGCTGTTTTTT. It specifies CASSWDRDTGELFF. The rearrangement uses TRBV6-4 and TRBJ2-2; 9 bases agree with TRBD1. Per germline, CDR1 MRHNA and CDR2 SNTAGT. This CDR3 has 14 amino acids. With V trimmed by 5 bases and J by 3 bases, 1 base remained unmatched.

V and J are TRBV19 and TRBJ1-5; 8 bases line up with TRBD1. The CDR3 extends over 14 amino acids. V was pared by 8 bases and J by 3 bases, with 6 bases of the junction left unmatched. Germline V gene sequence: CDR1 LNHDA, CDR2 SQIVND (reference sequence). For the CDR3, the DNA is TGTGCCAGTTGGTCGGACAGGGTCAATCAGCCCCAGCATTTT. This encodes CASWSDRVNQPQHF.

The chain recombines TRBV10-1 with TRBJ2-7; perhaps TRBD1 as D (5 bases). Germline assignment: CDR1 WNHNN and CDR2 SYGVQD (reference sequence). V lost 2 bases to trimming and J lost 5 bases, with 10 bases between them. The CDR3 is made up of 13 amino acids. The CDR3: CASSEAGNNEQYF. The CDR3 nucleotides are TGCGCCAGCAGTGAGGCAGGGAACAACGAGCAGTACTTC.

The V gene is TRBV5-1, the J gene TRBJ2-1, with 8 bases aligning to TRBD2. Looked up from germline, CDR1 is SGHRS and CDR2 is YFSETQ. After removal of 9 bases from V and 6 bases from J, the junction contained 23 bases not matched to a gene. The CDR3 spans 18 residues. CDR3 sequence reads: CATRKTMTGGPSANEQFF. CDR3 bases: TGCGCCACCAGAAAGACTATGACGGGAGGGCCCTCAGCCAATGAGCAGTTCTTC.

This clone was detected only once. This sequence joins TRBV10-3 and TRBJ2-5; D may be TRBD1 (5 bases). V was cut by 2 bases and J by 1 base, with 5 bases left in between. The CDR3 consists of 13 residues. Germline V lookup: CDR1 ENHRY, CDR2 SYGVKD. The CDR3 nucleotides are TGTGCCATCAGTGAGAGGGGCCAAGAGACCCAGTACTTC. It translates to CAISERGQETQYF.

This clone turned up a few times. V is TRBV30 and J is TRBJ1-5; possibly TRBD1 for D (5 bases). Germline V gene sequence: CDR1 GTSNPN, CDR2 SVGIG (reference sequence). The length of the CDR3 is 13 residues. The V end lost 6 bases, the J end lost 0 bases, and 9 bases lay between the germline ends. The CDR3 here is CACARGSNQPQHF. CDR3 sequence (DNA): TGTGCCTGCGCGAGGGGTAGCAATCAGCCCCAGCATTTT.

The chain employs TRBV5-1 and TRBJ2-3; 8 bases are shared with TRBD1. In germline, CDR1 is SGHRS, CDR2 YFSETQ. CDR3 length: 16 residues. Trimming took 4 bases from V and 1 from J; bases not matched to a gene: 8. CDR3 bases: TGCGCCAGCAGCGGAGGACAGGGTTGGGGCACAGATACGCAGTATTTT. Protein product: CASSGGQGWGTDTQYF. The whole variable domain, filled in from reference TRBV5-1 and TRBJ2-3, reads KAGVTQTPRYLIKTRGQQVTLSCSPISGHRSVSWYQQTPGQGLQFLFEYFSETQRNKGNFPGRFSGRQFSNSRSEMNVSTLELGDSALYLCASSGGQGWGTDTQYFGPGTRLTVL.

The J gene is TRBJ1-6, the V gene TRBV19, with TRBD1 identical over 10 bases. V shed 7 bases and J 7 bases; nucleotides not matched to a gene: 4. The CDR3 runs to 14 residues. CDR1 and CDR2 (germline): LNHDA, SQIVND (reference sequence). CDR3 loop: CASTSGQGNSPLHF. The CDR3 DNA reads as TGTGCCAGTACCTCGGGACAGGGGAATTCACCCCTCCACTTT.

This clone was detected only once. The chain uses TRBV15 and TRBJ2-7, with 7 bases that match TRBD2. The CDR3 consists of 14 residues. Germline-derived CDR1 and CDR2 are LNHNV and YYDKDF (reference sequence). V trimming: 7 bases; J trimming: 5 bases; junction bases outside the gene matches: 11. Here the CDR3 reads CATTPPGGRNEQYF. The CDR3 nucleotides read TGTGCCACCACCCCCCCTGGCGGGAGAAACGAGCAGTACTTC.

The CDR3 DNA reads TGCGCCAGCAGCCAAGGGGCTGGGGCCAACGTCCTGACTTTC. Encoded protein: CASSQGAGANVLTF. This chain links TRBV4-3 with TRBJ2-6; D uncertain. CDR1 and CDR2 from the germline V gene are LGHNA and YSLEER. Trimming cost V 1 base and J 2 bases, with 3 bases left between them. The CDR3 runs to 14 residues.

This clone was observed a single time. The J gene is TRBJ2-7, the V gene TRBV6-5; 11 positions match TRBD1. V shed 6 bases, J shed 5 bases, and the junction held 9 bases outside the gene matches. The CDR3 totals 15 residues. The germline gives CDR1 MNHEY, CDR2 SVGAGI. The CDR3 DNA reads TGTGCCAGCAGGCTTACCGGGACAGGGGGTCACGAGCAGTACTTC. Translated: CASRLTGTGGHEQYF.

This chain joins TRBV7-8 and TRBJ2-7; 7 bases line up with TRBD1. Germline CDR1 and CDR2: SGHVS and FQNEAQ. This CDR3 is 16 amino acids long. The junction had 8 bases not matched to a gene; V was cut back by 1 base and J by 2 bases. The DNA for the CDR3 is TGTGCCAGCAGCTTAGTTGGGGCAGGGGGAACCTACGAGCAGTACTTC. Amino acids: CASSLVGAGGTYEQYF.

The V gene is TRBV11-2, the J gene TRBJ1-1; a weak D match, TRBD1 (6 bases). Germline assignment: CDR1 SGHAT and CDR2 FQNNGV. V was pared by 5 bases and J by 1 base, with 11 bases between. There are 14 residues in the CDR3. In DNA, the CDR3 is TGTGCCAGCAGCCCTGGGACACCGAACACTGAAGCTTTCTTT. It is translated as CASSPGTPNTEAFF.

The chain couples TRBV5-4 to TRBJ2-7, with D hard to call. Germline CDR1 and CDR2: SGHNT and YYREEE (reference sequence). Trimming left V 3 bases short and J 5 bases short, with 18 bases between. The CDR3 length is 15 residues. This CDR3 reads CASSSDSTRVHEQYF. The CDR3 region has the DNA TGTGCCAGCAGCTCTGATTCCACACGGGTTCACGAGCAGTACTTC.

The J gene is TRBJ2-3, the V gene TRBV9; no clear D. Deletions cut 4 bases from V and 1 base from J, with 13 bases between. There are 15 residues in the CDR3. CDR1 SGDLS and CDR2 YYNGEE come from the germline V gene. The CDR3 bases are TGTGCCAGCAGCTATCGTGGGATCGGCACAGATACGCAGTATTTT. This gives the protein CASSYRGIGTDTQYF. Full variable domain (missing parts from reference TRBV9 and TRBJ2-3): DSGVTQTPKHLITATGQRVTLRCSPRSGDLSVYWYQQSLDQGLQFLIQYYNGEERAKGNILERFSAQQFPDLHSELNLSSLELGDSALYFCASSYRGIGTDTQYFGPGTRLTVL.

Here the CDR3 DNA reads TGTGCCTGGAGTGTATATCCCTATGGCTACACCTTC. Translating gives CAWSVYPYGYTF. The gene calls are TRBV30 and TRBJ1-2; D unresolved. In germline, CDR1 is GTSNPN, CDR2 SVGIG (reference sequence). V lost 0 bases and J 4 bases, leaving 6 bases between the germline ends. The CDR3 runs 12 residues.

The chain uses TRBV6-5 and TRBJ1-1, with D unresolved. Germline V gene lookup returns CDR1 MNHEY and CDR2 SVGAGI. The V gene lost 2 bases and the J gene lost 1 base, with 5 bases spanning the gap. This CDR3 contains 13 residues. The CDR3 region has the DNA TGTGCCAGCAGTTACGGAGGGAACACTGAAGCTTTCTTT. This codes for CASSYGGNTEAFF.

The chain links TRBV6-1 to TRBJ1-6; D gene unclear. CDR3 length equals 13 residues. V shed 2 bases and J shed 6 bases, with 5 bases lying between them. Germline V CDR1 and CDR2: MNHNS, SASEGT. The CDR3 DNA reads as TGTGCCAGCAGTGAACAGCTTAATTCACCCCTCCACTTT. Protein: CASSEQLNSPLHF.

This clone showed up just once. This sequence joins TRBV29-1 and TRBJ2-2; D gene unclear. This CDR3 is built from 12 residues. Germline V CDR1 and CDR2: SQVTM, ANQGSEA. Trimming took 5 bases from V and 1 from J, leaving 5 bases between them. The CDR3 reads CSVQENTGELFF. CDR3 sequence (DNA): TGCAGCGTTCAGGAGAACACCGGGGAGCTGTTTTTT.

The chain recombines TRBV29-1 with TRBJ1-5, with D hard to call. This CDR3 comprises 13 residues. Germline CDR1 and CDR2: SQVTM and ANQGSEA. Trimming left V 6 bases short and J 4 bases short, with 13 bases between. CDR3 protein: CSVAGQPNQPQHF. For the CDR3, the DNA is TGCAGCGTGGCTGGGCAGCCAAATCAGCCCCAGCATTTT.

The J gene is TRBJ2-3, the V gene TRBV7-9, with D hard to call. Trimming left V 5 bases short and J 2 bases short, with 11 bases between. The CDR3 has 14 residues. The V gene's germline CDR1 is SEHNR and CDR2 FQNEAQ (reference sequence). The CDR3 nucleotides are TGTGCCAGCAGCCCACGACTCAACACAGATACGCAGTATTTT. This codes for CASSPRLNTDTQYF.

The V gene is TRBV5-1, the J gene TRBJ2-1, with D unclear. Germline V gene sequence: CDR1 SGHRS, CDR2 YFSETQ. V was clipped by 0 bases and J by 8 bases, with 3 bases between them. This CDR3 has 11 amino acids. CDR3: CASSLEYEQFF. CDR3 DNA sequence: TGCGCCAGCAGCTTGGAATATGAGCAGTTCTTC.

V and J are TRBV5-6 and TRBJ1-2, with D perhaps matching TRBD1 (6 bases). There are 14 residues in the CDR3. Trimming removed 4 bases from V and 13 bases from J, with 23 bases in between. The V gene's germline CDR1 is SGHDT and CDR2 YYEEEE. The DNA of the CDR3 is TGTGCCAGCAGCCGGAGGGATGGACAGCCCAACGGCACCTTC. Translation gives CASSRRDGQPNGTF.

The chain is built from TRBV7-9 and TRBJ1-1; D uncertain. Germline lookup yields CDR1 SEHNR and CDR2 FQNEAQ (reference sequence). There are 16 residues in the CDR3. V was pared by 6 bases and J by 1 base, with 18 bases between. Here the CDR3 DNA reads TGTGCCAGCAGTCAAGAATCGGGGTCGGGGAACACTGAAGCTTTCTTT. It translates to CASSQESGSGNTEAFF.

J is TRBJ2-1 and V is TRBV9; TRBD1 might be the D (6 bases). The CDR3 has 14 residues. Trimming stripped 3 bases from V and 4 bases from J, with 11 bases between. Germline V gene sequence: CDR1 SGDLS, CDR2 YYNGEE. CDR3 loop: CASSGIQGYNEQFF. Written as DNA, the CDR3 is TGTGCCAGCAGCGGAATACAGGGATACAATGAGCAGTTCTTC.

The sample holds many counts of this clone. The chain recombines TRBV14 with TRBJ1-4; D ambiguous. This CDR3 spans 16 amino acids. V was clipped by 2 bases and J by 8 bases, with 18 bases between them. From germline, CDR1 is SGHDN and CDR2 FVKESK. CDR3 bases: TGTGCCAGCAGCCAATCCCCGATTCATCCGGACGAAAAACTGTTTTTT. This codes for CASSQSPIHPDEKLFF.